The rows below give T cell receptor beta chains drawn from one sample of a study of blood T cell repertoires in COVID-19. TCRdb's table, derived via immunoSEQ multiplex PCR, lists solely in-frame clones and lacks some. The sample has some 50,000 clones; roughly 84% are singletons. Sample: peripheral blood. These receptors all come from a man in his fifties or sixties with active COVID-19. CDR3s include the opening cysteine and the closing phenylalanine or tryptophan. A D gene is named only where the DNA matches it firmly. Expanded clones are given a class, and other clones once, few, many or no size at all.

TRBJ1-2	few	TRBV9	NA	CASKFGGDPYGYTF	TGTGCCAGCAAATTCGGGGGGGACCCTTATGGCTACACCTTC
TRBJ1-5	NA	TRBV29-1	NA	CSVASSSQPQHF	TGCAGCGTTGCCTCTTCGAGTCAGCCCCAGCATTTT
TRBJ2-7	NA	TRBV7-2	TRBD2	CASSFSGLAGAAYEQYF	TGTGCCAGCAGCTTTTCTGGACTAGCGGGCGCTGCCTACGAGCAGTACTTC
TRBJ1-3	NA	TRBV2	NA	CASKEEAVSGNTIYF	TGTGCCAGCAAAGAGGAGGCAGTTTCTGGAAACACCATATATTTT
TRBJ1-1	NA	TRBV9	NA	CASSVGGAVNTEAFF	TGTGCCAGCAGCGTGGGCGGGGCGGTGAACACTGAAGCTTTCTTT
TRBJ1-6	NA	TRBV5-1	TRBD1	CASSSPDRGRDSPLHF	TGCGCCAGCAGCTCTCCTGACAGGGGGCGAGATTCACCCCTCCACTTT
TRBJ1-2	NA	TRBV5-4	TRBD1	CASSLDLVGQGEGGYTF	TGTGCCAGCAGCTTGGACCTCGTGGGACAGGGAGAAGGTGGCTACACCTTC
TRBJ2-5	NA	TRBV30	NA	CAWRRDTETQYF	TGTGCCTGGAGAAGGGACACGGAGACCCAGTACTTC
TRBJ2-1	NA	TRBV5-6	NA	CASSWRQRSYNEQFF	TGTGCCAGCAGCTGGAGACAGCGCTCCTACAATGAGCAGTTCTTC
TRBJ2-3	NA	TRBV5-4	TRBD2	CASSLDPSGTGTDTQYF	TGTGCCAGCAGCTTGGATCCTAGCGGGACTGGCACAGATACGCAGTATTTT
TRBJ1-4	NA	TRBV5-4	NA	CASSRRTMGGEKLFF	TGTGCCAGCAGCCGCCGGACCATGGGAGGTGAAAAACTGTTTTTT
TRBJ2-6	NA	TRBV19	NA	CASIKGGSGANVLTF	TGTGCCAGTATTAAGGGGGGGTCTGGGGCCAACGTCCTGACTTTC
TRBJ1-2	NA	TRBV5-6	TRBD1	CASSRDSYGYTF	TGTGCCAGCAGCCGGGACAGCTATGGCTACACCTTC
TRBJ2-1	NA	TRBV5-1	TRBD2	CASSLTIAGGSFF	TGCGCCAGCAGCCTGACGATAGCGGGGGGTTCGTTCTTC
TRBJ2-3	NA	TRBV9	NA	CASSVEENTQYF	TGTGCCAGCAGCGTCGAGGAGAATACGCAGTATTTT
TRBJ1-6	NA	TRBV6-5	TRBD1	CASSNQGQGISPLHF	TGTGCCAGCAGTAACCAGGGACAGGGGATTTCACCCCTCCACTTT
TRBJ2-3	NA	TRBV30	TRBD2	CAWSVGGGSSTDTQYF	TGTGCCTGGAGTGTGGGCGGGGGATCTAGCACAGATACGCAGTATTTT
TRBJ1-2	NA	TRBV9	TRBD1	CASSGWTGGAAYGYTF	TGTGCCAGCAGCGGCTGGACAGGGGGCGCCGCCTATGGCTACACCTTC
TRBJ2-2	few	TRBV7-2	NA	CASSREFEGGELFF	TGTGCCAGCAGCCGCGAGTTCGAGGGCGGGGAGCTGTTTTTT